This T cell receptor beta chain was sequenced during a study of control samples from healthy donors and cancer patients. Sequencing used immunoSEQ multiplex PCR; TCRdb keeps in-frame clones, though not all of them. This sample has roughly 220,000 clones, with about 93% found just once. The V and J ends lost 8 bases and 6 bases respectively, with 16 bases between them. Germline V gene lookup returns CDR1 SGHTA and CDR2 FQGNSA. The CDR3 runs to 13 residues. V is TRBV7-2 and J is TRBJ1-1, with D hard to call. The sequenced sample was blood. The TCR sequence derives from a man aged 45-65 years in good health. CDR3 DNA: TGTGCCAGCCCTTTAGTAGGCTGGGCTGAAGCTTTCTTT. Translation gives CASPLVGWAEAFF.